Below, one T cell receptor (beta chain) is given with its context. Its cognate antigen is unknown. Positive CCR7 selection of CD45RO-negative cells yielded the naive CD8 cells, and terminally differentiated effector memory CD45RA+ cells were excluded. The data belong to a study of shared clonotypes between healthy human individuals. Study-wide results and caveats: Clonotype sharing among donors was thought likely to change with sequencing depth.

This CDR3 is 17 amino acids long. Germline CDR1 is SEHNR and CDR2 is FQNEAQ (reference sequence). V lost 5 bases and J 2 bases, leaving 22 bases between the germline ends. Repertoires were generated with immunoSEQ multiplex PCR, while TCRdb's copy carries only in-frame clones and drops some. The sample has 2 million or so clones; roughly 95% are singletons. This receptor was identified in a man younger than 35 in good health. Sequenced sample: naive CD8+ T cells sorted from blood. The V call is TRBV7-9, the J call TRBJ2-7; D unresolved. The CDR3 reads CASSPSRSDPKPYEQYF. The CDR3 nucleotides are TGTGCCAGCAGCCCCTCCCGGTCGGACCCGAAACCCTACGAGCAGTACTTC.